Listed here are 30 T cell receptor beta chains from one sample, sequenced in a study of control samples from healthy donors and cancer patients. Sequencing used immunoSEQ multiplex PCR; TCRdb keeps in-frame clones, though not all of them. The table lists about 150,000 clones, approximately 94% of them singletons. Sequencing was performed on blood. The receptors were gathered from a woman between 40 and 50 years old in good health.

Here the CDR3 reads CASSPQGAITEAFF. The CDR3 coding sequence is TGTGCCAGCTCACCACAGGGGGCGATCACCGAAGCTTTCTTT. The V call is TRBV18, the J call TRBJ1-1, with 7 positions matching TRBD1. Germline values: CDR1 KGHSH, CDR2 LQKENI. The CDR3 has 14 amino acids. Unmatched junction bases numbered 7, after V lost 1 base and J lost 8 bases.

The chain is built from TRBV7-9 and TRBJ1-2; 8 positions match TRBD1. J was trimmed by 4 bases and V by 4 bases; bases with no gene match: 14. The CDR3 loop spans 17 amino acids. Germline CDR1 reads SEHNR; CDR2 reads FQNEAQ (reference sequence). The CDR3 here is CASSSPGQVVFGYGYTF. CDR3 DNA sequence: TGTGCCAGCAGCTCGCCGGGACAGGTTGTATTCGGCTATGGCTACACCTTC.

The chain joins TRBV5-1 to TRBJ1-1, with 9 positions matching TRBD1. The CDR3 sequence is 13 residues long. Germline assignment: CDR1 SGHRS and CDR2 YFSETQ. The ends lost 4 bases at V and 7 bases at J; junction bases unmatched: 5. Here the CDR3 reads CASSPGQGGEAFF. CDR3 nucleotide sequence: TGCGCCAGCAGCCCGGGACAGGGTGGTGAAGCTTTCTTT.

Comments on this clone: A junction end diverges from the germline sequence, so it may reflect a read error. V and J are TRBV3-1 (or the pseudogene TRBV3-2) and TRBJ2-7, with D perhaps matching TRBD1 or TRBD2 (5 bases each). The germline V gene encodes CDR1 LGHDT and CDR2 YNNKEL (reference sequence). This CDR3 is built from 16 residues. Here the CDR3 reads CASSQAFPGPSHEQYF. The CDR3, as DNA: TGTGCCAGCAGCCAAGCCTTTCCGGGGCCCTCCCACGAGCAGTACTTC.

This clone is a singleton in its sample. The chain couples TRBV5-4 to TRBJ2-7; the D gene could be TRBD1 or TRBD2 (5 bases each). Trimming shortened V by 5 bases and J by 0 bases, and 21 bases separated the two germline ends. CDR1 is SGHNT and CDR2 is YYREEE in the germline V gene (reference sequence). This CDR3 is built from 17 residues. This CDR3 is CASRPNSGTFSSYEQYF. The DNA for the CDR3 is TGTGCCAGCAGACCTAACTCCGGGACCTTTAGCTCCTACGAGCAGTACTTC.

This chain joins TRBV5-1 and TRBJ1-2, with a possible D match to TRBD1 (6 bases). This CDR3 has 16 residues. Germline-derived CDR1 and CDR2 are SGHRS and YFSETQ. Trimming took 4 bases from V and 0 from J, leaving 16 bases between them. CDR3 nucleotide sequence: TGCGCCAGCAGCCTCGGACAGACAGAAGCTAACTATGGCTACACCTTC. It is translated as CASSLGQTEANYGYTF.

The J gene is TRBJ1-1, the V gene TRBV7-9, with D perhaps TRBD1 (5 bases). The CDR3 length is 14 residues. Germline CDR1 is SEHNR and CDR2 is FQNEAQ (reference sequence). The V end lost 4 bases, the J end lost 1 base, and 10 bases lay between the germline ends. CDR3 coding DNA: TGTGCCAGCAGCTCAGGGACGGCGAACACTGAAGCTTTCTTT. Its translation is CASSSGTANTEAFF.

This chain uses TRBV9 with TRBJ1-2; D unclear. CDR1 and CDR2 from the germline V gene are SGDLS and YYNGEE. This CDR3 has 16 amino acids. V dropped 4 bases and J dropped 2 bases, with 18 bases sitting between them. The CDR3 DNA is TGTGCCAGCAGCTCCAGCATCGGACCGCCAAACTATGGCTACACCTTC. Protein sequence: CASSSSIGPPNYGYTF.

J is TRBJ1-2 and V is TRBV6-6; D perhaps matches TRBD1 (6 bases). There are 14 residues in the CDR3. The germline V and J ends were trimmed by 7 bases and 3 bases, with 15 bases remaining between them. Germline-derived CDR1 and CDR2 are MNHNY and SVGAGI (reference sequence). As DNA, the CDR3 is TGTGCCAGCATCCCGAGCAGGGGACACTATGGCTACACCTTC. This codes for CASIPSRGHYGYTF.

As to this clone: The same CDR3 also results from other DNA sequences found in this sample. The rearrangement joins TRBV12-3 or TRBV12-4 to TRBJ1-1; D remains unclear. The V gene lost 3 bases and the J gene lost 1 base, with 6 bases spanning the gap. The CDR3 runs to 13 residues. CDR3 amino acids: CASSLTGNTEAFF. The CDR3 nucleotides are TGTGCCAGCAGTTTGACGGGGAACACTGAAGCTTTCTTT.

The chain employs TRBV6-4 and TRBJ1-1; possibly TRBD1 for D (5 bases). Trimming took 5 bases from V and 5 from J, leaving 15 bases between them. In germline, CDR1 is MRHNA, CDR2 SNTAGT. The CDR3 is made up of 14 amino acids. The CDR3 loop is CASSKTGEGTEAFF. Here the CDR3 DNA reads TGTGCCAGCAGTAAAACGGGGGAAGGTACTGAAGCTTTCTTT.

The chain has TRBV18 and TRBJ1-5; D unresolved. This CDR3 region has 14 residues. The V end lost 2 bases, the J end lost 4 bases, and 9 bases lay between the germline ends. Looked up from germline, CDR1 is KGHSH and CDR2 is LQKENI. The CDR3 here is CASSPGQPNQPQHF. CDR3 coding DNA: TGTGCCAGCTCACCAGGGCAGCCTAATCAGCCCCAGCATTTT.

The CDR3 region is CASRQGATKNIQYF. The CDR3 DNA follows: TGCGCCAGCAGACAGGGCGCAACCAAAAACATTCAGTACTTC. The chain recombines TRBV5-1 with TRBJ2-4; maybe TRBD1 (6 bases). The V gene lost 5 bases and the J gene lost 2 bases, with 11 bases spanning the gap. The CDR3 totals 14 residues. Germline CDR1 SGHRS, CDR2 YFSETQ.

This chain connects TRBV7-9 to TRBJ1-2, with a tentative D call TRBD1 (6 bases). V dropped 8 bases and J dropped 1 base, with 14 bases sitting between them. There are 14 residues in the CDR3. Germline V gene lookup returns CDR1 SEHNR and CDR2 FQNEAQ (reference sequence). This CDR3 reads CASRGQAHNYGYTF. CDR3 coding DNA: TGTGCCAGCCGGGGGCAGGCCCATAACTATGGCTACACCTTC. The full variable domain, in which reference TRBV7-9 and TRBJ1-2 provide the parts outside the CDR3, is DTGVSQNPRHKITKRGQNVTFRCDPISEHNRLYWYRQTLGQGPEFLTYFQNEAQLEKSRLLSDRFSAERPKGSFSTLEIQRTEQGDSAMYLCASRGQAHNYGYTFGSGTRLTVV.

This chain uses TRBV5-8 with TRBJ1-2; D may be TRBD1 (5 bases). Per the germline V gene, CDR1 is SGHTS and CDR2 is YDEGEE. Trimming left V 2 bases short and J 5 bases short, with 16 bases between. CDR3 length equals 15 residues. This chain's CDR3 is CASSFPLRGSYGYTF. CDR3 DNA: TGTGCCAGCAGCTTCCCCCTGAGGGGCTCTTATGGCTACACCTTC.

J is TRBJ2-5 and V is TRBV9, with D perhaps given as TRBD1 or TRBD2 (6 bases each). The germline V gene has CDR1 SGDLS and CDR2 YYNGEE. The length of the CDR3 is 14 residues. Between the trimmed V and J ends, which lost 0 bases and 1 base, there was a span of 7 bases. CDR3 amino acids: CASSVAGAQETQYF. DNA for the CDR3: TGTGCCAGCAGCGTAGCGGGGGCCCAAGAGACCCAGTACTTC. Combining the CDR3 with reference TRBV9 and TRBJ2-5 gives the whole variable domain DSGVTQTPKHLITATGQRVTLRCSPRSGDLSVYWYQQSLDQGLQFLIQYYNGEERAKGNILERFSAQQFPDLHSELNLSSLELGDSALYFCASSVAGAQETQYFGPGTRLLVL.

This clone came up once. The CDR3 DNA follows: TGTGCCAGCAGGCTTCATAGCTCCTACAATGAGCAGTTCTTC. Amino acid sequence: CASRLHSSYNEQFF. This rearrangement joins TRBV2 to TRBJ2-1, with D hard to call. This CDR3 comprises 14 residues. Germline CDR1 is SNHLY and CDR2 is FYNNEI. Trimming removed 6 bases from V and 0 bases from J, with 9 bases in between.

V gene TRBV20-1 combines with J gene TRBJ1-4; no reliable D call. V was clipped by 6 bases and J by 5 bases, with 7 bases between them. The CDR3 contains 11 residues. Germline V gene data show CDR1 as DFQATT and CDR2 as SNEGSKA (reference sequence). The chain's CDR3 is CSAPGNEKLFF. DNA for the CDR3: TGCAGTGCCCCGGGGAATGAAAAACTGTTTTTT.

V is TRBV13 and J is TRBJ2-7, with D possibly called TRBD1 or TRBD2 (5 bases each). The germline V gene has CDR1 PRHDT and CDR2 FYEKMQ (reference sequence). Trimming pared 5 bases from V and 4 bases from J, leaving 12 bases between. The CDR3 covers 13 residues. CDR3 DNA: TGTGCCAGCAGCCCCGAGGGGCCATACGAGCAGTACTTC. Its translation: CASSPEGPYEQYF.

CDR3: CASSVEDARGEKLFF. CDR3 DNA: TGTGCCAGCAGCGTAGAGGACGCAAGGGGGGAAAAACTGTTTTTT. V and J are TRBV9 and TRBJ1-4; tentatively, D is TRBD1 (6 bases). CDR3 length equals 15 residues. CDR1 SGDLS and CDR2 YYNGEE come from the germline V gene. V lost 0 bases and J lost 8, with 14 bases in between. Complete variable domain (other parts from reference TRBV9 and TRBJ1-4): DSGVTQTPKHLITATGQRVTLRCSPRSGDLSVYWYQQSLDQGLQFLIQYYNGEERAKGNILERFSAQQFPDLHSELNLSSLELGDSALYFCASSVEDARGEKLFFGSGTQLSVL.

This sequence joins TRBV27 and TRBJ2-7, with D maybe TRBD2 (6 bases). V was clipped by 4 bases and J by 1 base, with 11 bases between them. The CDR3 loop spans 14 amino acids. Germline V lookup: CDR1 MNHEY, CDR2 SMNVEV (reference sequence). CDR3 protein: CASSSGGVSYEQYF. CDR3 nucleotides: TGTGCCAGCAGTTCCGGGGGTGTTTCCTACGAGCAGTACTTC.

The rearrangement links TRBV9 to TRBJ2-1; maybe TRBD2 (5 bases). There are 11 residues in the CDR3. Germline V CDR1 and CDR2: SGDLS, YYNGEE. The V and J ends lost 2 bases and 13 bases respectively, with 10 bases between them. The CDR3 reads CASSVGEGQFF. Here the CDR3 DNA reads TGTGCCAGCAGCGTCGGGGAAGGTCAGTTCTTC.

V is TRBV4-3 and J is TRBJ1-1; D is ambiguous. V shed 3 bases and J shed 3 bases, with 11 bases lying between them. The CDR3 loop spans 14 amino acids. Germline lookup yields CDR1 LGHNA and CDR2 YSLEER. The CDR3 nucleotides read TGCGCCAGCAGCCACGGGTTACTAGACACTGAAGCTTTCTTT. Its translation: CASSHGLLDTEAFF.

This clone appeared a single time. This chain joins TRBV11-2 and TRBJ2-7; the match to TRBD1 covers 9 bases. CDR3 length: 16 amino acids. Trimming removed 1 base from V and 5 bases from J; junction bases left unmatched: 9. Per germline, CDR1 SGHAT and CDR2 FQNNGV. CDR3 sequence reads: CASSLVRGQGVHEQYF. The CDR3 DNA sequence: TGTGCCAGCAGCTTAGTCCGGGGACAGGGTGTTCACGAGCAGTACTTC.

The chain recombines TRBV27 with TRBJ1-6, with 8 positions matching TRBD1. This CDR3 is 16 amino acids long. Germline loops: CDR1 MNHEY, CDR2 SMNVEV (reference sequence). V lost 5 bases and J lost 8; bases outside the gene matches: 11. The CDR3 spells CASSPLDRGGDSPLHF. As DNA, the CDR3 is TGTGCCAGCAGTCCCCTAGACAGGGGCGGCGATTCACCCCTCCACTTT.

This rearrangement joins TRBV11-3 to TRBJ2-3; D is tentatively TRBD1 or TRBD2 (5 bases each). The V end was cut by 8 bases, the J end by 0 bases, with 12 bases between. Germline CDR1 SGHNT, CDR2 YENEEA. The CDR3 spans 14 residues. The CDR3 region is CASSPGRSTDTQYF. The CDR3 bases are TGTGCCAGCTCTCCGGGACGGAGCACAGATACGCAGTATTTT.

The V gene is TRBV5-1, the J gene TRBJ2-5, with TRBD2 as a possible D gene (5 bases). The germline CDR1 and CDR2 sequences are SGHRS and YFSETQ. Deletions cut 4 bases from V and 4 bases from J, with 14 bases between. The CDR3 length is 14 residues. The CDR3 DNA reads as TGCGCCAGCAGCCCCCCGGGGAGAAGAGAGACCCAGTACTTC. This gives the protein CASSPPGRRETQYF. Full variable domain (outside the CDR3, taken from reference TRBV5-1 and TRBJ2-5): KAGVTQTPRYLIKTRGQQVTLSCSPISGHRSVSWYQQTPGQGLQFLFEYFSETQRNKGNFPGRFSGRQFSNSRSEMNVSTLELGDSALYLCASSPPGRRETQYFGPGTRLLVL.

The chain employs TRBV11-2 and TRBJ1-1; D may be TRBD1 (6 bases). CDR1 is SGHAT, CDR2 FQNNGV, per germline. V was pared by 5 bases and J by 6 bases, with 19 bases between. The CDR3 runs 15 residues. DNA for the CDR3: TGTGCCAGCAGCCCATACAGGGTTCTATCGTCTGAAGCTTTCTTT. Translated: CASSPYRVLSSEAFF.

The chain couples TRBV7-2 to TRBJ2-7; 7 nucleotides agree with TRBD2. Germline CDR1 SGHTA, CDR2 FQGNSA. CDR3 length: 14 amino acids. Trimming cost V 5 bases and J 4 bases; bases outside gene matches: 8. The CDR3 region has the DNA TGTGCCAGCAGCCCCCGCGGGAGAGGTTACGAGCAGTACTTC. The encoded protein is CASSPRGRGYEQYF.

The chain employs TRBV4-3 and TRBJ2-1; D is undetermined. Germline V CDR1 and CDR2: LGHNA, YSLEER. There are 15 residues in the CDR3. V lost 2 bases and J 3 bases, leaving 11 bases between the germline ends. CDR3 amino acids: CASSQSRLNYNEQFF. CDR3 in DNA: TGCGCCAGCAGCCAATCTAGACTTAACTACAATGAGCAGTTCTTC.